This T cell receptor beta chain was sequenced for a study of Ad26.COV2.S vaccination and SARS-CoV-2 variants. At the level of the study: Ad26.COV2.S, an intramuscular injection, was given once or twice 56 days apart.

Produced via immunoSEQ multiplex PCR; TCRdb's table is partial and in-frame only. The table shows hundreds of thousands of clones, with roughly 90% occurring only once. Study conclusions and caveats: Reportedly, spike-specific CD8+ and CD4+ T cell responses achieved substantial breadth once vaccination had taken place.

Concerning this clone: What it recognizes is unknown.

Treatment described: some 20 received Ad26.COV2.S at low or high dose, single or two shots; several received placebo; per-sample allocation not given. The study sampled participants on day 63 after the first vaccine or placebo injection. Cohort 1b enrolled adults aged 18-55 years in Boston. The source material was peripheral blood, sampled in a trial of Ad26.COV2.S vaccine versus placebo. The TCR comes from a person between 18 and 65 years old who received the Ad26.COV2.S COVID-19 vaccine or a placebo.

This CDR3 reads CARTGIYEQYF. As DNA, the CDR3 is TGTGCCAGGACAGGGATCTACGAGCAGTACTTC. The chain combines TRBV27 with TRBJ2-7; 7 positions agree with TRBD1. Germline trimming cut 9 bases from V and 3 bases from J; bases unmatched to any gene: 2. Germline V CDR1 and CDR2: MNHEY, SMNVEV (reference sequence). This CDR3 spans 11 amino acids.